These 9 T cell receptor beta chains came from one sample sequenced in a study of blood T cell repertoires in COVID-19 (dated by TCRdb to about 2020). Library preparation used the immunoSEQ multiplex PCR assay. The clones in this table, taken by TCRdb from immuneACCESS, are in-frame only. Not every clone is retained; where verified, under half of the shortfall comes from an unresolved V gene, and the cause of the rest is unknown. Within this sample are roughly 200,000 clones, with 90% of them counted one time only. Of the sample, 0.53% falls within the top ten clones. Sequenced input: peripheral blood. These receptors came from a man aged 50 or older with acute or convalescent COVID-19.

V and J are TRBV4-1 and TRBJ2-2; TRBD2 is a possible D gene (5 bases). The germline V gene encodes CDR1 MGHRA and CDR2 YSYEKL. The CDR3 spans 15 residues. V was trimmed by 4 bases and J by 7 bases, leaving 16 bases between them. The chain's CDR3 is CASSPPSGNRGELFF. Written as DNA, the CDR3 is TGCGCCAGCAGCCCCCCGAGCGGAAACCGCGGGGAGCTGTTTTTT.

V is TRBV30 and J is TRBJ2-2, with D possibly TRBD1 on 6 matching bases. The CDR3 contains 13 residues. Germline V CDR1 and CDR2: GTSNPN, SVGIG (reference sequence). V gave up 8 bases and J gave up 6 bases, with 16 bases separating them. CDR3 residues: CAGPQGQAGELFF. CDR3 sequence (DNA): TGTGCCGGACCACAGGGTCAAGCCGGGGAGCTGTTTTTT.

J is TRBJ1-2 and V is TRBV28; TRBD1 matches at 8 bases. Germline V gives CDR1 MDHEN, CDR2 SYDVKM. V shed 3 bases and J 4 bases; nucleotides not matched to a gene: 4. This CDR3 spans 14 amino acids. The CDR3 sequence is CASSLGQALYGYTF. The CDR3 coding sequence is TGTGCCAGCAGTTTGGGACAGGCCCTCTATGGCTACACCTTC.

J is TRBJ1-2 and V is TRBV7-9; D uncertain. The CDR3 covers 12 residues. Looked up from germline, CDR1 is SEHNR and CDR2 is FQNEAQ (reference sequence). V shed 5 bases and J shed 8 bases, with 12 bases lying between them. The CDR3, as DNA: TGTGCCAGCAGCCCGAGGGCGCAAGGCTACACCTTC. This sequence encodes CASSPRAQGYTF.

The rearrangement links TRBV5-1 to TRBJ2-3; D is unresolved. The CDR3 has 14 residues. With 5 bases removed from V and 2 bases from J, the gap between germline ends came to 12 bases. CDR1 SGHRS and CDR2 YFSETQ come from the germline V gene. The CDR3 bases are TGCGCCAGCAGACCAGATATAAACACAGATACGCAGTATTTT. It is translated as CASRPDINTDTQYF. Based on the CDR3 plus reference TRBV5-1 and TRBJ2-3, the full variable domain is KAGVTQTPRYLIKTRGQQVTLSCSPISGHRSVSWYQQTPGQGLQFLFEYFSETQRNKGNFPGRFSGRQFSNSRSEMNVSTLELGDSALYLCASRPDINTDTQYFGPGTRLTVL.

This chain links TRBV6-1 with TRBJ1-5, with D possibly being TRBD1 (5 bases). The CDR3 runs to 16 residues. Trimming left V 3 bases short and J 0 bases short, with 12 bases between. CDR1 is MNHNS and CDR2 is SASEGT in the germline V gene. CDR3 protein: CASSENRWGSNQPQHF. The CDR3 DNA follows: TGTGCCAGCAGTGAGAACAGGTGGGGTAGCAATCAGCCCCAGCATTTT.

The chain has TRBV5-1 and TRBJ2-1, with TRBD2 identical over 8 bases. This CDR3 is built from 15 residues. The germline V gene encodes CDR1 SGHRS and CDR2 YFSETQ. V lost 0 bases, J lost 7 bases, and 6 bases stayed unmatched. CDR3 protein: CASSLVASGLNEQFF. CDR3 sequence (DNA): TGCGCCAGCAGCTTGGTGGCTAGCGGGCTAAATGAGCAGTTCTTC.

The chain is built from TRBV27 and TRBJ1-1; D is uncertain. The germline V gene has CDR1 MNHEY and CDR2 SMNVEV (reference sequence). V was pared by 6 bases and J by 0 bases, with 11 bases between. This CDR3 is 14 amino acids long. CDR3 DNA sequence: TGTGCCAGCAGCCCCCGACAACTGAACACTGAAGCTTTCTTT. Translated: CASSPRQLNTEAFF.

The chain links TRBV2 to TRBJ1-5, with a weak D call TRBD1 (6 bases). The V end lost 4 bases, the J end lost 7 bases, and 14 bases lay between the germline ends. The CDR3 extends over 14 amino acids. Per the germline V gene, CDR1 is SNHLY and CDR2 is FYNNEI. Written as DNA, the CDR3 is TGTGCCAGCAGTGTAGGGGGGGTAGGGCAGCCCCAGCATTTT. Protein product: CASSVGGVGQPQHF.